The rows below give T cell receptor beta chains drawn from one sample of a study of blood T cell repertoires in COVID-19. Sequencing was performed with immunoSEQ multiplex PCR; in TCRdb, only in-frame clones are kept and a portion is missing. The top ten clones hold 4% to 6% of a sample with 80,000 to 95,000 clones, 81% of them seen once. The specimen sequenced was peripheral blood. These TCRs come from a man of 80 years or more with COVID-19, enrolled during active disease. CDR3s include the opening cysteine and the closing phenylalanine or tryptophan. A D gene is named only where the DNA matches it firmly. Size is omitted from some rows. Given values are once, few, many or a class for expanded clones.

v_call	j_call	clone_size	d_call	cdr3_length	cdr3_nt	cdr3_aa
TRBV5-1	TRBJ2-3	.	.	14	TGCGCCAGCAGCTTGTACCAGAGCACAGATACGCAGTATTTT	CASSLYQSTDTQYF
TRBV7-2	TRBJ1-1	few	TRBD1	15	TGTGCCAGCAGCTTAAGAGGACAGGGGAACACTGAAGCTTTCTTT	CASSLRGQGNTEAFF
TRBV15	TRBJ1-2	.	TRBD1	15	TGTGCCACCAGCACTGACAGGGGGACCTCCTATGGCTACACCTTC	CATSTDRGTSYGYTF
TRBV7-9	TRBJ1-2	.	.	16	TGTGCCAGCAGCGACCGGGAGCCTTCGTCCTTCTATGGCTACACCTTC	CASSDREPSSFYGYTF
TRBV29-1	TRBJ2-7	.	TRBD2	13	TGCAGCGTTGACCAAGCCGGGACTAGCGAGCAGTACTTC	CSVDQAGTSEQYF
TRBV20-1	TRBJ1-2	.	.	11	TGCAGTGCGAGTGGGGAGTATGGCTACACCTTC	CSASGEYGYTF
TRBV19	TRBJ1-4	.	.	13	TGTGCCAGTAGTTCTCCGGACAGCGGAAAACTGTTTTTT	CASSSPDSGKLFF
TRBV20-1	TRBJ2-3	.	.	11	TGCAGTGTGGGAGATGAGAATACGCAGTATTTT	CSVGDENTQYF
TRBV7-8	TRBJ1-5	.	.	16	TGTGCCAGCAGCCCTTATGCGGACAAAGGCAATCAGCCCCAGCATTTT	CASSPYADKGNQPQHF
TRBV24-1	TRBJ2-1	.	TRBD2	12	TGTGCCACCAGTGATGGGACTAGGGAGCAGTTCTTC	CATSDGTREQFF
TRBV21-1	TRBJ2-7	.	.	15	TGTGCCAGCAGCAAAGTATCTAGCGGCCGCTACGAGCAGTACTTC	CASSKVSSGRYEQYF
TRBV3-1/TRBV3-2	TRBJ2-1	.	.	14	TGTGCCAGCAGCCAGACTAGGGGGGGGAATGAGCAGTTCTTC	CASSQTRGGNEQFF
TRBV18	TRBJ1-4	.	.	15	TGTGCCAGCTCACCACTCAGCTCAGGGTCTGAAAAACTGTTTTTT	CASSPLSSGSEKLFF
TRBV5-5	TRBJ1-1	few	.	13	TGTGCCAGCAGCCTCTCGGGGGGCACTGAAGCTTTCTTT	CASSLSGGTEAFF
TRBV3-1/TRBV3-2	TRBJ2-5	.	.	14	TGTGCCAGCAGCCAAATGGGGGCGGGTGAGACCCAGTACTTC	CASSQMGAGETQYF
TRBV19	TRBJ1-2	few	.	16	TGTGCCAGTAGTATGGCAGGCAGGGATCTTAACTATGGCTACACCTTC	CASSMAGRDLNYGYTF
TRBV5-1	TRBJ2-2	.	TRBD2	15	TGCGCCAGCAGCGTTAGCGGGAGAAACACCGGGGAGCTGTTTTTT	CASSVSGRNTGELFF
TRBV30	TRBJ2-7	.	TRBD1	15	TGTGCCTGGAGTGTAGGGGGACAGGGGTGGTACGAGCAGTACTTC	CAWSVGGQGWYEQYF
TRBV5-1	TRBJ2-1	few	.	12	TGCGCCAGCAGCTTGGTTTCAGATGAGCAGTTCTTC	CASSLVSDEQFF
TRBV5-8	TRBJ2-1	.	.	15	TGTGCCAGCAGGGTTGTGGGGCGGATATACAATGAGCAGTTCTTC	CASRVVGRIYNEQFF
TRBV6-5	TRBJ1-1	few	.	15	TGTGCCAGCAGTCCCAGGATTACTTTGAACACTGAAGCTTTCTTT	CASSPRITLNTEAFF
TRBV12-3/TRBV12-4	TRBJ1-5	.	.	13	TGTGCCAGCACCCCGAGGGTCAATCAGCCCCAGCATTTT	CASTPRVNQPQHF
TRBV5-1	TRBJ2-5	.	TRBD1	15	TGCGCCAGCAGCTTGGGTACGGACAGGAGGGAGACCCAGTACTTC	CASSLGTDRRETQYF
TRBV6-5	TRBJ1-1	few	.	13	TGTGCCAGCAGTTGGACAGAGAACACTGAAGCTTTCTTT	CASSWTENTEAFF
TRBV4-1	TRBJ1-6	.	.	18	TGCGCCAGCAGCCAAGATGAGTCCAGGGGAGTTAATAATTCACCCCTCCACTTT	CASSQDESRGVNNSPLHF
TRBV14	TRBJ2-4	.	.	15	TGTGCCAGCAGCCATGTGACATTTCCAAAAAACATTCAGTACTTC	CASSHVTFPKNIQYF
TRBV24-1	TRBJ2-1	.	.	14	TGTGCCACCAGTGATTTTCGGTCAGGCACTGAGCAGTTCTTC	CATSDFRSGTEQFF
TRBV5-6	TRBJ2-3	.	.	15	TGTGCCAGCAGCTTGGAGCTAGCTGGCACAGATACGCAGTATTTT	CASSLELAGTDTQYF
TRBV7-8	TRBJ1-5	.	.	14	TGTGCCAGCAGCCGCCTGGGCGGGAATCAGCCCCAGCATTTT	CASSRLGGNQPQHF
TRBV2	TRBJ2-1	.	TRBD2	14	TGTGCCAGTCTTCCGGGACTAGCTAAAAATGAGCAGTTCTTC	CASLPGLAKNEQFF
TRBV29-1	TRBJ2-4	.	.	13	TGCAGCGTTGAGCGAGGAGGTAAAAACATTCAGTACTTC	CSVERGGKNIQYF
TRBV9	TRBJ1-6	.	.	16	TGTGCCAGCAGCGCCCTCAGGACAAGTAGCCACTCACCCCTCCACTTT	CASSALRTSSHSPLHF
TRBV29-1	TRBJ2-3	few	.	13	TGCAGCGTTGAAGGTTCTGACATATATACGCAGTATTTT	CSVEGSDIYTQYF
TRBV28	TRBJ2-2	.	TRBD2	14	TGTGCCAGCATCCAGAGCGGGGGGCACGGGGAGCTGTTTTTT	CASIQSGGHGELFF
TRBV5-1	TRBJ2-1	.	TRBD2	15	TGCGCCAGCAGCTTGGGAGCGGGAGGGCCGGGGGAGCAGTTCTTC	CASSLGAGGPGEQFF
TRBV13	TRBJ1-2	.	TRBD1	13	TGTGCCAGCAGCCCCTCAGGGGGCTATGGCTACACCTTC	CASSPSGGYGYTF
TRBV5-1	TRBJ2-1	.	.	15	TGCGCCAGCAGCTTCGTGGGAGCCTCCCCAGGAGAGCAGTTCTTC	CASSFVGASPGEQFF
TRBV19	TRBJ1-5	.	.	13	TGTGCCAGTAGTCCTCAGGGGAATCAGCCCCAGCATTTT	CASSPQGNQPQHF
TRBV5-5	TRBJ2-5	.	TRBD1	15	TGTGCCAGCAGCTTGGCGACAGGGACGGAAGAGACCCAGTACTTC	CASSLATGTEETQYF
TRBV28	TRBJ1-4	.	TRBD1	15	TGTGCCAGCAGTTTATTTGACAGGGGGAGGGAAAAACTGTTTTTT	CASSLFDRGREKLFF
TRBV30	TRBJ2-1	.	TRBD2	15	TGTGCCTGGAGTGGTGGGAGCGGGAGATTGGATGAGCAGTTCTTC	CAWSGGSGRLDEQFF